The subject of this entry is one T cell receptor (beta chain). As handled by the study authors: Reference gene primers were amplified, and this amplification served to estimate nucleated cell counts. Only in-frame clones appear in the TCRdb table, and some are missing; sequencing was by immunoSEQ multiplex PCR. V and J calls and clone size follow that table, whereas D and trimming were derived from the DNA. The table lists 250,000 to 300,000 clones, over 65% of them singletons, with under 5.5% in the top ten. This CDR3 is 14 amino acids long. V trimming: 6 bases; J trimming: 2 bases; junction bases outside the gene matches: 4. Germline V gene lookup returns CDR1 SGHVS and CDR2 FNYEAQ. These data originate in a study of blood T cell repertoires in COVID-19. Overall study: Material from acute and convalescent COVID-19 was sourced from the United States, Italy and Spain. The cDNA or gDNA used as material had been derived from T cells, B-cell-depleted T cells, or PBMCs.

This clonotype was sampled from a man aged 60 to 75 who had recovered from COVID-19. The chain recombines TRBV7-6 with TRBJ2-5; the match to TRBD1 covers 9 bases. Specimen: peripheral blood. The CDR3 here is CASSGTGRQETQYF. CDR3 in DNA: TGTGCCAGCAGTGGGACAGGGAGGCAAGAGACCCAGTACTTC.